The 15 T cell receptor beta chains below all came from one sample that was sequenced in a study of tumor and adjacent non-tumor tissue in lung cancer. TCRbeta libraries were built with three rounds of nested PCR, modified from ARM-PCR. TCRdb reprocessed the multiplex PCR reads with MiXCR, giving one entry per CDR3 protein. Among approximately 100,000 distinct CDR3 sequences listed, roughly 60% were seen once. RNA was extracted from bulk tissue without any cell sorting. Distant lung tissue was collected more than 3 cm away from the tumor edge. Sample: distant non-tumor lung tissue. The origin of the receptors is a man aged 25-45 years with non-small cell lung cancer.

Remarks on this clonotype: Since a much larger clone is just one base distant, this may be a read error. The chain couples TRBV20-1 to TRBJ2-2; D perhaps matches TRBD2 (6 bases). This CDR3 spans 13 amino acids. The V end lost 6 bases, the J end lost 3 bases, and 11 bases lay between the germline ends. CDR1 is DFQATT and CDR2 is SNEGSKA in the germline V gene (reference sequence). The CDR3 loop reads CSALTRHTGELFF. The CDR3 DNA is TGCAGTGCCCTGACTAGGCACACCGGGGAGCTGTTTTTT.

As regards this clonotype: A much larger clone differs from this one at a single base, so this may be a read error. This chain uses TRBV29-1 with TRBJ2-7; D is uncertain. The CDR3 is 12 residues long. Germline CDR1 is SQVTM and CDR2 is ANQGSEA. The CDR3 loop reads CRVEDDSLEQYF. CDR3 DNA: TGCAGGGTTGAAGATGACTCCTTAGAGCAGTACTTC.

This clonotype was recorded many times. CDR3 sequence reads: CSAIMSGKETQYF. CDR3 in DNA: TGCAGTGCTATAATGAGCGGGAAGGAGACCCAGTACTTC. The chain recombines TRBV20-1 with TRBJ2-5, with 7 bases that match TRBD2. There are 13 residues in the CDR3. Germline assignment: CDR1 DFQATT and CDR2 SNEGSKA (reference sequence). V gave up 4 bases and J gave up 5 bases; unmatched junction bases: 7.

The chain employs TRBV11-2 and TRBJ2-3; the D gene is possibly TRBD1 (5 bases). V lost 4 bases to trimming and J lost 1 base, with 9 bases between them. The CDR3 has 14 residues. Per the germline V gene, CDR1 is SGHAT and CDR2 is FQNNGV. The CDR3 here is CASSSRVGTDTQYF. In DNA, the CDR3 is TGTGCCAGCAGCTCCAGGGTGGGCACAGATACGCAGTATTTT.

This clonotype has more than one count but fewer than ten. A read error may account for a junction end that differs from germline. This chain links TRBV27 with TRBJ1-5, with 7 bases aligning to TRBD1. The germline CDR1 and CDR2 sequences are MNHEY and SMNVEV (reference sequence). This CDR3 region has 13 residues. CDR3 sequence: CASSQGGGQPQHF. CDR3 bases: TGTGCCAGCAGCCAAGGGGGCGGGCAGCCCCAGCATTTC.

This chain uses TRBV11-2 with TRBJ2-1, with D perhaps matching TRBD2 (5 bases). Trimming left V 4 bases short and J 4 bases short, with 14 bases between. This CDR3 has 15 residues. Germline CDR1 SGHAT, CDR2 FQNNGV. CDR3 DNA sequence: TGTGCCAGCAGCTCAATCAGCGGAGATTACAATGAGCAGTTCTTC. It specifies CASSSISGDYNEQFF.

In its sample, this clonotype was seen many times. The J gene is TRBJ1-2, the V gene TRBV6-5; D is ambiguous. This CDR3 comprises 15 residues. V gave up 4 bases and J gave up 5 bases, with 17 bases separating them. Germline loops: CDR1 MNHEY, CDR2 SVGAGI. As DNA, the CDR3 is TGTGCCAGCAGTTTAGGGATCACCCGTCAGTATGGCTACACCTTC. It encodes CASSLGITRQYGYTF.

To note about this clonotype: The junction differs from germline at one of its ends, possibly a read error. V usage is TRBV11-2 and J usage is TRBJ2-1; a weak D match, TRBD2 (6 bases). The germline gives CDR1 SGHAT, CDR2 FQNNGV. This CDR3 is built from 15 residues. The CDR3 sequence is CGSSGPGTANNEHFF. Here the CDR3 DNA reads TGTGGCAGCAGCGGCCCGGGGACTGCTAACAATGAGCACTTCTTC.

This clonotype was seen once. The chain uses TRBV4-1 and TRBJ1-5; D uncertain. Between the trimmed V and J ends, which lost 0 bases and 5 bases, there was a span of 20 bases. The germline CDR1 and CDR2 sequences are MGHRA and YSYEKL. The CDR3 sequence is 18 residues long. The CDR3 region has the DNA TGCGCCAGCAGCCAAGAACCTTCCTATGGACTGGGCTATCAGCCCCAGCATTTT. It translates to CASSQEPSYGLGYQPQHF.

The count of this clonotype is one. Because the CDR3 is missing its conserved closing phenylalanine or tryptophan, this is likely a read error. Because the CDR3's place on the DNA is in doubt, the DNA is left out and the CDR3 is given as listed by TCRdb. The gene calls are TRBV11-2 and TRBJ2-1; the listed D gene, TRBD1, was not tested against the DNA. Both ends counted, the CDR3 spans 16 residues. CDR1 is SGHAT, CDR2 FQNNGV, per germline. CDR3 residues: CASNLGGDLSYNEQLS.

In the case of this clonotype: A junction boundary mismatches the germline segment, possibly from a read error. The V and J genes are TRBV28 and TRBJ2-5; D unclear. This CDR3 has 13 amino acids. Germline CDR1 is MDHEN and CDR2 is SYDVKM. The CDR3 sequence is CASRYVMSETQYF. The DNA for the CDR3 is TGTGCCAGCCGATACGTGATGTCGGAGACCCAATACTTC.

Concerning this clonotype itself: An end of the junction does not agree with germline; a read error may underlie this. CDR3 region: CASNVETGYTF. DNA for the CDR3: TGCGCCAGCAATGTAGAAACTGGCTACACCTTC. The rearrangement links TRBV12-3 or TRBV12-4 to TRBJ1-2; D unresolved. CDR3 length: 11 amino acids.

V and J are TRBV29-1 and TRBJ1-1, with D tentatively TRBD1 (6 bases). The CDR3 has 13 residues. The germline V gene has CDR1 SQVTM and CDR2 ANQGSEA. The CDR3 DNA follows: TGCAGTGGAAGACAGGTGAGTTACACTGAAGCTTTCTTT. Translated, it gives CSGRQVSYTEAFF.

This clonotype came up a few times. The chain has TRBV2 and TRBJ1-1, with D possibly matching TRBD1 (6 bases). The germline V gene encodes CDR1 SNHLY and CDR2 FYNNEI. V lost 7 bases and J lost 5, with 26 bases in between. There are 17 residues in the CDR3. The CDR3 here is CASTRGGGIVSWTEAFF. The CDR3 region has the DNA TGTGCCAGCACCCGGGGGGGGGGCATAGTAAGTTGGACTGAAGCTTTCTTT.

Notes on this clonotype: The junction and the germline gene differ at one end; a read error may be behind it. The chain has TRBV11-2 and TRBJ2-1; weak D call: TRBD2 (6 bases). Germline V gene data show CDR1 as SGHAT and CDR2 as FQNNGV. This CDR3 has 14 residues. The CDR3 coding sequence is TGTGCTAGCAGCCAGGAACTAGCTCGCAATGAGCAGTTCTTC. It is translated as CASSQELARNEQFF. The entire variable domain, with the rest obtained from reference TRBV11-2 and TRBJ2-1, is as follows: EAGVAQSPRYKIIEKRQSVAFWCNPISGHATLYWYQQILGQGPKLLIQFQNNGVVDDSQLPKDRFSAERLKGVDSTLKIQPAKLEDSAVYLCASSQELARNEQFFGPGTRLTVL.